The 4 T cell receptor beta chains below come from one sample, sequenced in a study of chemoradiotherapy in HPV16-positive cancers. The repertoire was sequenced with immunoSEQ multiplex PCR; TCRdb's copy has only in-frame clones and lacks some. The sample records tens of thousands of clones, approximately 93% being singletons. The sample was blood, taken from a patient who underwent chemoradiotherapy. The receptor source for this set is a human donor with HPV-associated anogenital cancer.

This rearrangement joins TRBV13 to TRBJ2-5; 8 bases fit TRBD2. The trim removed 4 bases at V and 4 bases at J, leaving 5 bases unmatched. Germline CDR1 PRHDT, CDR2 FYEKMQ (reference sequence). The CDR3 is 14 amino acids. Here the CDR3 reads CASSSGGARETQYF. The CDR3, as DNA: TGTGCCAGCAGCTCGGGGGGGGCTCGAGAGACCCAGTACTTC.

This clone is classed as large. The V and J genes are TRBV6-5 and TRBJ2-7; 7 positions match TRBD1. The germline gives CDR1 MNHEY, CDR2 SVGAGI. The CDR3 spans 14 residues. Unmatched junction bases numbered 8, after V lost 5 bases and J lost 4 bases. CDR3 nucleotides: TGTGCCAGCAGTCACGGGACAGACAAGTACGAGCAGTACTTC. Residues: CASSHGTDKYEQYF.

The chain uses TRBV9 and TRBJ1-3; D is uncertain. CDR3 length: 17 residues. Germline CDR1 and CDR2: SGDLS and YYNGEE. Trimming stripped 0 bases from V and 0 bases from J, with 13 bases between. This chain's CDR3 is CASSVDEGVPSGNTIYF. CDR3 bases: TGTGCCAGCAGCGTAGATGAAGGTGTGCCCTCTGGAAACACCATATATTTT.

This clone has just one count. The CDR3 sequence: CASIWWAGDYEQYF. The CDR3 DNA is TGTGCCAGCATTTGGTGGGCAGGGGACTACGAGCAGTACTTC. The rearrangement joins TRBV11-2 to TRBJ2-7; maybe TRBD1 (6 bases). CDR1 and CDR2 (germline): SGHAT, FQNNGV. The CDR3 loop spans 14 amino acids. V shed 7 bases and J shed 3 bases, with 16 bases lying between them.